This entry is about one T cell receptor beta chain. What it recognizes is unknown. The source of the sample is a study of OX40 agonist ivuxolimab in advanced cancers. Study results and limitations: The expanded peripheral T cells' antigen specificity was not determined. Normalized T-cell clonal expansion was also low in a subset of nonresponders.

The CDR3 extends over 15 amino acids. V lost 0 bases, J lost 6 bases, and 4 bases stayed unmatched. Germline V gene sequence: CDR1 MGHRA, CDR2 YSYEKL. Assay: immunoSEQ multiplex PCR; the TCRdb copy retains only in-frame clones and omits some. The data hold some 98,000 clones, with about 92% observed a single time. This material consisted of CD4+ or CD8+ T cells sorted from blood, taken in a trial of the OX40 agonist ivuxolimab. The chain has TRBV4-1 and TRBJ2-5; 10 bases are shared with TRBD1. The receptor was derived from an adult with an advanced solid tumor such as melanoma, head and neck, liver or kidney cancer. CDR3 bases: TGCGCCAGCAGCCAAGAAGACAGGGGGCTTCAGACCCAGTACTTC. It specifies CASSQEDRGLQTQYF.